Listed here are 10 T cell receptor beta chains from one sample, sequenced in a study of blood T cell repertoires in COVID-19. The data were produced by immunoSEQ multiplex PCR, yet TCRdb's version contains in-frame clones alone and is incomplete. The sample lists roughly 60,000 clones; about 85% were seen once. The sample consisted of peripheral blood. The receptors stem from a woman aged 80 or over with acute or convalescent COVID-19.

The V and J genes are TRBV6-5 and TRBJ2-7; TRBD2 might be the D (5 bases). V was clipped by 6 bases and J by 4 bases, with 10 bases between them. There are 12 residues in the CDR3. CDR1 and CDR2 (germline): MNHEY, SVGAGI. The CDR3 region is CASRDWTYEQYF. The CDR3 region has the DNA TGTGCCAGCAGGGACTGGACTTACGAGCAGTACTTC.

This chain uses TRBV6-6 with TRBJ1-3; TRBD1 matches 7 bases. The germline gives CDR1 MNHNY, CDR2 SVGAGI (reference sequence). The CDR3 is 15 amino acids. The trim removed 5 bases at V and 0 bases at J, leaving 4 bases unmatched. The CDR3 sequence: CASSRQGSSGNTIYF. Here the CDR3 DNA reads TGTGCCAGCAGTCGACAGGGTTCCTCTGGAAACACCATATATTTT.

V gene TRBV18 combines with J gene TRBJ1-2, with 8 bases lining up with TRBD1. The germline V gene encodes CDR1 KGHSH and CDR2 LQKENI. The length of the CDR3 is 15 residues. Germline trimming cut 1 base from V and 5 bases from J; bases unmatched to any gene: 6. This CDR3 is CASSPRLQGVYGYTF. The CDR3 DNA reads as TGTGCCAGCTCACCACGATTACAGGGGGTTTATGGCTACACCTTC.

This clone was observed a single time. In the same sample, other DNA sequences code for this CDR3. The chain carries TRBV5-6 and TRBJ1-6; TRBD1 aligns across 8 bases. The CDR3 totals 13 residues. Germline-derived CDR1 and CDR2 are SGHDT and YYEEEE. Trimming at V came to 5 bases and at J to 7 bases, leaving 2 bases not matched to a gene. The CDR3 reads CASSGQGNSPLHF. For the CDR3, the DNA is TGTGCCAGCAGTGGACAGGGCAATTCACCCCTCCACTTT.

The sample holds a few counts of this clone. The chain uses TRBV28 and TRBJ2-3, with 10 nucleotides matching TRBD2. The CDR3 runs to 20 residues. V shed 4 bases and J 0 bases; nucleotides not matched to a gene: 16. CDR1 and CDR2 from the germline V gene are MDHEN and SYDVKM. The CDR3 DNA follows: TGTGCCAGCAGTTCGATAACTAGCGGGGAGGGAGAGGGGAGCACAGATACGCAGTATTTT. Translating gives CASSSITSGEGEGSTDTQYF.

The chain combines TRBV2 with TRBJ2-7; no definite D call. Germline lookup yields CDR1 SNHLY and CDR2 FYNNEI. The V gene lost 4 bases and the J gene lost 9 bases, with 10 bases spanning the gap. The CDR3 has 11 residues. Here the CDR3 reads CASSVGLAQYF. CDR3 DNA sequence: TGTGCCAGCAGTGTTGGCCTGGCGCAGTACTTC.

This clone appeared a few times. CDR3 residues: CASSLLGGTGQNYGYTF. In nucleotides, the CDR3 is TGTGCCAGCAGCTTATTGGGGGGGACAGGCCAAAACTATGGCTACACCTTC. This chain links TRBV7-3 with TRBJ1-2, with TRBD1 identical over 8 bases. Germline V lookup: CDR1 SGHTA, CDR2 FQGTGA. Germline trimming cut 2 bases from V and 2 bases from J; bases unmatched to any gene: 10. The CDR3 sequence is 17 residues long.

This clone was seen once. J is TRBJ2-1 and V is TRBV3-1 (or the pseudogene TRBV3-2), with D possibly being TRBD1 (7 bases). Between the trimmed V and J ends, which lost 0 bases and 7 bases, there was a span of 13 bases. This CDR3 has 15 amino acids. Germline assignment: CDR1 LGHDT and CDR2 YNNKEL (reference sequence). The DNA for the CDR3 is TGTGCCAGCAGCCAAGAACGGACAGGAGGGAATGAGCAGTTCTTC. Protein product: CASSQERTGGNEQFF.

The chain is built from TRBV7-8 and TRBJ2-7; 13 bases match TRBD2. CDR1 and CDR2 from the germline V gene are SGHVS and FQNEAQ. The CDR3 is 21 residues long. J gave up 4 bases and V 5 bases, and 23 bases lay outside the gene matches. CDR3 residues: CASSLQGGGLAGRVLSYEQYF. The CDR3 nucleotides are TGTGCCAGCAGCCTCCAGGGGGGGGGACTAGCGGGACGGGTGTTGTCATACGAGCAGTACTTC.

The V and J genes are TRBV19 and TRBJ1-2; perhaps TRBD1 as D (5 bases). Trimming removed 10 bases at V and 1 base at J, with 19 bases between. The CDR3 is 15 residues long. Germline V gene sequence: CDR1 LNHDA, CDR2 SQIVND (reference sequence). In DNA form, the CDR3 reads TGTGCCACCGGAAACGGACAAGCAAATAACTATGGCTACACCTTC. Translating it yields CATGNGQANNYGYTF.